This TCR beta chain was sequenced during a study of T cells after yellow fever vaccination. About the research overall: The SMART-Seq v4 Ultra Low Input method served to prepare the low-cell-number fractions. Study results and limitations: One caveat is that FACS-sorted repertoires could contain abundant clonotypes contaminating from the bulk population. Once the booster was given, most primary-vaccination clones reappeared, at approximately 97% for CD4 and over 85% for CD8.

With 0 bases clipped from V and 10 bases from J, the junction kept 7 bases outside the gene matches. CDR1 and CDR2 (germline): KGHSH, LQKENI. The CDR3 length is 14 residues. 5'RACE template switching added a universal primer site and UMIs to TCR cDNA. TCRdb reprocessed the 5' RACE reads with MiXCR, giving one entry per CDR3 protein. The sample contains fewer than 400,000 distinct CDR3 sequences, 9.5% to 12% of which appear only once. Turning to this clonotype: Its antigen is as yet unknown.

The source is a man aged 18 to 30 who received the YFV17D yellow fever vaccine. The genes are TRBV18 and TRBJ2-3, with TRBD2 matching 7 bases. The sample here was CD4+ T cells sorted from PBMCs, taken 45 days after the yellow fever booster vaccination. CDR3 region: CASSPPWERGSQYF. The DNA of the CDR3 is TGTGCCAGCTCACCACCCTGGGAGCGGGGTTCGCAGTATTTT.